This entry is about one T cell receptor beta chain. Its antigen is unknown. The sorting of each CD8+ T cell subset was done in triplicate, at about 300,000 cells each. A CD45RO-CCR7+CD27+CD95- profile was what naive CD8+ T cells displayed. The sample originates from a study of CXCR3-negative and CXCR3-positive naive CD8 T cells. Study-level findings and limits: Much lower diversity was found in memory CD8+ cells, while both naive subsets had comparably high diversity. Compared with CXCR3-negative naive cells, CXCR3-positive naive cells showed more hydrophobic TRB CDR3s. Memory cells showed distinct TRBV-TRBJ patterns, while the two naive subsets matched.

TRB cDNA libraries were made by UMI-labeled 5' RACE. From its re-call of the 5' RACE reads, TCRdb lists each CDR3 protein once, without DNA. This repertoire includes over 100,000 distinct CDR3 sequences. CDR1 is SEHNR and CDR2 is FQNEAQ in the germline V gene (reference sequence). The CDR3 has 17 amino acids. The specimen was naive CXCR3+ CD8+ T cells from blood. Indicated subset: CD45RO-CCR7+CD27+CD95- naive CD8+ T cells expressing CXCR3 (TNR3+). The clonotype was recovered from a human donor in good health. Some clones in this sample may be carry-over from other donors' samples. V and J are TRBV7-9 and TRBJ1-2; TCRdb's assignment of TRBD1 cannot be checked, as there is no DNA. CDR3 sequence reads: CASSPLRRDSSNYGYTF.